Below, one T cell receptor (beta chain) is given with its context. Its target is not known. PCR amplification relied on 60 Vbeta primers (plus 13 Jbeta primers). Produced via immunoSEQ multiplex PCR; TCRdb's table is partial and in-frame only. Among a few hundred thousand clones listed, nearly 80% were seen once. This record belongs to a study of cytomegalovirus exposure and HLA in healthy donors. Findings and limits, study-wide: The study listed 164 cytomegalovirus-associated TCR beta chains.

Trimming shortened V by 2 bases and J by 3 bases, and 10 bases separated the two germline ends. The V gene's germline CDR1 is MGHDK and CDR2 SYGVNS. The CDR3 consists of 14 residues. The TCR comes from a man younger than 30 in good health and CMV-seronegative. The chain carries TRBV25-1 and TRBJ2-5; D is unresolved. The sequencing sample was made of PBMCs. DNA of the CDR3: TGTGCCAGCAGTGAACTGGCGGAAGAAGAGACCCAGTACTTC. The encoded protein is CASSELAEEETQYF.